The 17 T cell receptor beta chains listed next were all sequenced from one sample in a study. The data were produced by immunoSEQ multiplex PCR, yet TCRdb's version contains in-frame clones alone and is incomplete. The table includes about 50,000 clones, about 92% detected once. Input material: PBMCs. The receptors come from a middle-aged man with rheumatoid arthritis.

The chain links TRBV5-1 to TRBJ2-7; D not certain. V lost 4 bases to trimming and J lost 0 bases, with 14 bases between them. The germline CDR1 and CDR2 sequences are SGHRS and YFSETQ. The CDR3 has 15 residues. The CDR3 spells CASSAGPLSSYEQYF. CDR3 coding DNA: TGCGCCAGCAGCGCCGGACCCTTGAGCTCCTACGAGCAGTACTTC.

This rearrangement joins TRBV29-1 to TRBJ1-4, with D perhaps matching TRBD1 (6 bases). This CDR3 is built from 13 residues. CDR1 and CDR2 from the germline V gene are SQVTM and ANQGSEA. Deletions cut 6 bases from V and 3 bases from J, with 11 bases between. CDR3 DNA: TGCAGCGTCCAGGGGTCGGCTAATGAAAAACTGTTTTTT. It encodes CSVQGSANEKLFF.

The chain uses TRBV3-1 (or the pseudogene TRBV3-2) and TRBJ1-1, with D hard to call. The CDR3 runs to 16 residues. CDR1 and CDR2 (germline): LGHDT, YNNKEL (reference sequence). Deletions cut 5 bases from V and 6 bases from J, with 22 bases between. CDR3 protein: CASSSSRLERLAEAFF. DNA for the CDR3: TGTGCCAGCAGCTCCTCAAGACTGGAGCGTCTGGCTGAAGCTTTCTTT.

The J gene is TRBJ1-1, the V gene TRBV30; no clear D. V was shortened by 0 bases and J by 6 bases, with 11 bases between the two germline ends. CDR3 length: 13 amino acids. Germline CDR1 reads GTSNPN; CDR2 reads SVGIG (reference sequence). The CDR3 reads CAWSVHSPSEAFF. The CDR3 bases are TGTGCCTGGAGTGTACACAGCCCCTCTGAAGCTTTCTTT.

The chain links TRBV2 to TRBJ1-5; D gene uncertain. CDR1 and CDR2 from the germline V gene are SNHLY and FYNNEI. Trimming stripped 6 bases from V and 0 bases from J, with 6 bases between. This CDR3 region has 13 residues. The CDR3 protein is CASRPSSNQPQHF. The CDR3 nucleotides are TGTGCCAGCAGGCCCAGTAGCAATCAGCCCCAGCATTTT.

V and J are TRBV24-1 and TRBJ1-5, with TRBD1 identical over 8 bases. The CDR3 is made up of 13 amino acids. Germline V gene sequence: CDR1 KGHDR, CDR2 SFDVKD. Trimming cost V 5 bases and J 6 bases; bases outside gene matches: 2. The CDR3 region has the DNA TGTGCCACCAGTGGGACAGGGATTCAGCCCCAGCATTTT. Protein sequence: CATSGTGIQPQHF.

The chain carries TRBV7-9 and TRBJ2-5; weak D call: TRBD1 (6 bases). V shed 4 bases and J shed 2 bases, with 14 bases lying between them. The CDR3 spans 15 residues. Germline CDR1 reads SEHNR; CDR2 reads FQNEAQ (reference sequence). The CDR3 here is CASSSRQAVQETQYF. The CDR3 region has the DNA TGTGCCAGCAGCTCCCGACAGGCCGTTCAAGAGACCCAGTACTTC.

The chain combines TRBV6-5 with TRBJ1-2; no definite D call. CDR3 size: 15 residues. The V end was cut by 0 bases, the J end by 5 bases, with 13 bases between. Germline assignment: CDR1 MNHEY and CDR2 SVGAGI. CDR3 coding DNA: TGTGCCAGCAGTTACTCGAAGGCGGACCCATATGGCTACACCTTC. Translating gives CASSYSKADPYGYTF.

This chain joins TRBV2 and TRBJ1-5; D unclear. V was clipped by 2 bases and J by 4 bases, with 9 bases between them. The CDR3 length is 14 residues. CDR1 SNHLY and CDR2 FYNNEI come from the germline V gene. The CDR3 spells CASSESLKNQPQHF. The CDR3 bases are TGTGCCAGCAGTGAATCTCTGAAGAATCAGCCCCAGCATTTT.

The chain links TRBV27 to TRBJ1-6; 8 nucleotides agree with TRBD1. The germline gives CDR1 MNHEY, CDR2 SMNVEV (reference sequence). V lost 3 bases to trimming and J lost 5 bases; unmatched junction nucleotides: 3. CDR3 size: 15 residues. CDR3 nucleotides: TGTGCCAGCAGTTTTCAGGGGGCAGATAATTCACCCCTCCACTTT. Translating gives CASSFQGADNSPLHF.

The chain couples TRBV15 to TRBJ2-5, with D possibly being TRBD2 (5 bases). Deletions cut 0 bases from V and 5 bases from J, with 13 bases between. CDR3 length: 15 residues. Germline loops: CDR1 LNHNV, CDR2 YYDKDF (reference sequence). For the CDR3, the DNA is TGTGCCACCAGCAGAGATCTTGGGGAGCTGGAGACCCAGTACTTC. This gives the protein CATSRDLGELETQYF.

The chain employs TRBV25-1 and TRBJ1-4; TRBD1 matches 7 bases. V was clipped by 3 bases and J by 5 bases; unmatched bases: 6. This CDR3 has 15 amino acids. Germline CDR1 is MGHDK and CDR2 is SYGVNS. As DNA, the CDR3 is TGTGCCAGCAGTGATCACAGACAGGGAAATGAAAAACTGTTTTTT. Amino acid sequence: CASSDHRQGNEKLFF. Combining the CDR3 with reference TRBV25-1 and TRBJ1-4 gives the whole variable domain EADIYQTPRYLVIGTGKKITLECSQTMGHDKMYWYQQDPGMELHLIHYSYGVNSTEKGDLSSESTVSRIRTEHFPLTLESARPSHTSQYLCASSDHRQGNEKLFFGSGTQLSVL.

The chain has TRBV10-3 and TRBJ2-3, with 9 nucleotides matching TRBD2. V dropped 7 bases and J dropped 6; count of bases not matched to a gene: 8. In germline, CDR1 is ENHRY, CDR2 SYGVKD. CDR3 length: 14 residues. CDR3 residues: CAITDLAGTDTQYF. CDR3 in DNA: TGTGCCATCACCGACCTAGCGGGGACTGATACGCAGTATTTT.

V is TRBV7-3 and J is TRBJ1-1; D is unresolved. Trimming removed 5 bases from V and 1 base from J, with 8 bases in between. The CDR3 spans 13 residues. Per the germline V gene, CDR1 is SGHTA and CDR2 is FQGTGA. The CDR3: CASSKTRNTEAFF. CDR3 nucleotide sequence: TGTGCCAGCAGCAAGACCAGGAACACTGAAGCTTTCTTT.

V usage is TRBV19 and J usage is TRBJ1-5; D gene ambiguous. The CDR3 has 13 residues. Per the germline V gene, CDR1 is LNHDA and CDR2 is SQIVND (reference sequence). With 7 bases removed from V and 4 bases from J, the gap between germline ends came to 11 bases. The CDR3 here is CASKQDFNQPQHF. Written as DNA, the CDR3 is TGTGCCAGTAAGCAAGATTTTAATCAGCCCCAGCATTTT.

CDR3 nucleotides: TGTGCCAGCAGCCAACCCCGTAGATACGAGCAGTACTTC. Amino acid sequence: CASSQPRRYEQYF. J is TRBJ2-7 and V is TRBV5-4; D gene unclear. CDR3 size: 13 residues. V gave up 4 bases and J gave up 4 bases, with 12 bases separating them. The germline V gene encodes CDR1 SGHNT and CDR2 YYREEE (reference sequence).

V and J are TRBV19 and TRBJ2-7, with D possibly being TRBD1 (6 bases). The germline V and J ends were trimmed by 3 bases and 0 bases, with 12 bases remaining between them. Germline CDR1 LNHDA, CDR2 SQIVND (reference sequence). This CDR3 is built from 15 residues. The CDR3 here is CASSIRDTSSYEQYF. CDR3 nucleotides: TGTGCCAGTAGTATCCGGGACACCAGCTCCTACGAGCAGTACTTC.